One and the same sample provided the 31 T cell receptor beta chains below, sequenced in a study of T cell responses to AZD1222 COVID-19 vaccine. Here immunoSEQ multiplex PCR was the method, and the copy in TCRdb shows in-frame clones only, minus some. The repertoire holds some 180,000 clones, with approximately 92% as singletons. The starting material was peripheral blood, obtained on day 0 of AZD1222 vaccination. These receptors all come from an adult in good health.

The chain employs TRBV28 and TRBJ1-2; the D gene is possibly TRBD1 (5 bases). Germline assignment: CDR1 MDHEN and CDR2 SYDVKM. The CDR3 is 12 residues long. Trimming pared 6 bases from V and 3 bases from J, leaving 8 bases between. In DNA form, the CDR3 reads TGTGCCAGCAGCGTACAGGACTATGGCTACACCTTC. The encoded protein is CASSVQDYGYTF.

The chain carries TRBV6-2 or TRBV6-3 and TRBJ1-2; D remains unclear. Trimming left V 2 bases short and J 5 bases short, with 9 bases between. The CDR3 has 13 residues. Germline CDR1 is MNHEY and CDR2 is SVGEGT. CDR3 sequence reads: CASSYMGGYGYTF. DNA of the CDR3: TGTGCCAGCAGTTACATGGGCGGGTATGGCTACACCTTC.

This sequence joins TRBV10-3 and TRBJ2-1; no firm D call. Germline V gene data show CDR1 as ENHRY and CDR2 as SYGVKD. Between the trimmed V and J ends, which lost 11 bases and 1 base, there was a span of 15 bases. The CDR3 loop spans 14 amino acids. The CDR3 loop reads CASQAADSYNEQFF. CDR3 bases: TGTGCCTCCCAGGCGGCCGATTCCTACAATGAGCAGTTCTTC.

The CDR3 region has the DNA TGCGCCAGCAGCTTCACCGGTGAAGTTCATGGCTACACCTTC. Translated, it gives CASSFTGEVHGYTF. J is TRBJ1-2 and V is TRBV5-1; D unresolved. CDR3 length: 14 amino acids. Trimming cost V 2 bases and J 6 bases, with 14 bases left between them. Per the germline V gene, CDR1 is SGHRS and CDR2 is YFSETQ.

The chain combines TRBV13 with TRBJ2-1, with D tentatively TRBD2 (5 bases). Germline lookup yields CDR1 PRHDT and CDR2 FYEKMQ (reference sequence). V was shortened by 4 bases and J by 6 bases, with 13 bases between the two germline ends. This CDR3 is 14 amino acids long. The CDR3 DNA reads as TGTGCCAGCAGCTCCTGGCTGAGGGTCAATGAGCAGTTCTTC. Translation: CASSSWLRVNEQFF.

This chain connects TRBV28 to TRBJ2-3; the match to TRBD2 covers 11 bases. CDR1 MDHEN and CDR2 SYDVKM come from the germline V gene. V was clipped by 5 bases and J by 8 bases; unmatched bases: 12. The CDR3 sequence is 16 residues long. Written as DNA, the CDR3 is TGTGCCAGCAGTGACACTAGCGGGGGAGGGGTCGGTACGCAGTATTTT. Protein product: CASSDTSGGGVGTQYF.

The gene calls are TRBV6-2 or TRBV6-3 and TRBJ2-2; D is uncertain. The CDR3 length is 13 residues. Deletions cut 2 bases from V and 5 bases from J, with 6 bases between. The germline CDR1 and CDR2 sequences are MNHEY and SVGEGT. Here the CDR3 DNA reads TGTGCCAGCAGTTACCGGCTAACCGGGGAGCTGTTTTTT. It specifies CASSYRLTGELFF.

The J gene is TRBJ2-3, the V gene TRBV2, with TRBD1 matching over 8 bases. The CDR3 extends over 15 amino acids. V dropped 1 base and J dropped 1; count of bases not matched to a gene: 1. Germline V gives CDR1 SNHLY, CDR2 FYNNEI. This CDR3 reads CASSEEGQGTDTQYF. CDR3 DNA: TGTGCCAGCAGTGAAGAGGGACAGGGCACAGATACGCAGTATTTT.

This sequence joins TRBV19 and TRBJ1-2; D is unresolved. V lost 0 bases and J 1 base, leaving 6 bases between the germline ends. Germline CDR1 is LNHDA and CDR2 is SQIVND (reference sequence). The CDR3 consists of 14 residues. The CDR3: CASSIDSFNYGYTF. In DNA, the CDR3 is TGTGCCAGTAGTATAGACAGCTTTAACTATGGCTACACCTTC.

The V call is TRBV5-1, the J call TRBJ2-3; TRBD2 aligns across 10 bases. The CDR3 runs to 17 residues. J was trimmed by 3 bases and V by 0 bases; bases with no gene match: 7. CDR1 and CDR2 (germline): SGHRS, YFSETQ. The CDR3 loop is CASSLDASGGGTDTQYF. CDR3 sequence (DNA): TGCGCCAGCAGCTTGGACGCTAGCGGGGGTGGGACAGATACGCAGTATTTT. Based on the CDR3 plus reference TRBV5-1 and TRBJ2-3, the full variable domain is KAGVTQTPRYLIKTRGQQVTLSCSPISGHRSVSWYQQTPGQGLQFLFEYFSETQRNKGNFPGRFSGRQFSNSRSEMNVSTLELGDSALYLCASSLDASGGGTDTQYFGPGTRLTVL.

The chain carries TRBV5-6 and TRBJ2-1; 8 nucleotides agree with TRBD2. This CDR3 has 15 residues. Germline CDR1 and CDR2: SGHDT and YYEEEE. Losses at the gene ends were 4 bases for V and 8 bases for J; bases not matched to a gene: 11. The CDR3 reads CASSKLSGGGDEQFF. The CDR3 coding sequence is TGTGCCAGCAGCAAATTAAGCGGGGGCGGGGATGAGCAGTTCTTC.

The chain recombines TRBV23-1 with TRBJ1-5, with D perhaps TRBD1 (5 bases). TRBV23-1 counts as an open reading frame of uncertain function. Trimming removed 1 base at V and 5 bases at J, with 12 bases between. The CDR3 consists of 15 residues. CDR3 sequence: CASSQFQQVDQPQHF. The CDR3 DNA is TGCGCCAGCAGTCAATTCCAACAGGTCGATCAGCCCCAGCATTTT.

Only a few counts were recorded for this clone. The chain joins TRBV9 to TRBJ1-2; TRBD1 matches 9 bases. This CDR3 spans 15 amino acids. The germline CDR1 and CDR2 sequences are SGDLS and YYNGEE. V shed 6 bases, J shed 6 bases, and the junction held 12 bases outside the gene matches. DNA for the CDR3: TGTGCCAGCACCGAAAGCCCGGGACAGGGTGATGGCTACACCTTC. The encoded protein is CASTESPGQGDGYTF.

J is TRBJ1-5 and V is TRBV10-2; possible D gene TRBD1, 5 bases. The V end lost 5 bases, the J end lost 4 bases, and 9 bases lay between the germline ends. This CDR3 contains 13 residues. The V gene's germline CDR1 is WSHSY and CDR2 SAAADI. The CDR3 DNA reads TGCGCCAGCAGTCTGGGGCTAAATCAGCCCCAGCATTTT. As protein: CASSLGLNQPQHF.

This chain links TRBV3-1 (or the pseudogene TRBV3-2) with TRBJ1-5; D is unresolved. The CDR3 sequence is 15 residues long. V was trimmed by 1 base and J by 11 bases, leaving 18 bases between them. From germline, CDR1 is LGHDT and CDR2 YNNKEL (reference sequence). CDR3 residues: CASSQGKGLLEAQHF. CDR3 DNA: TGTGCCAGCAGCCAAGGGAAGGGCTTACTGGAAGCCCAGCATTTT.

The chain is built from TRBV29-1 and TRBJ2-7; 7 nucleotides agree with TRBD1. V lost 6 bases to trimming and J lost 4 bases; unmatched junction nucleotides: 9. This CDR3 contains 13 residues. Germline CDR1 reads SQVTM; CDR2 reads ANQGSEA. The CDR3 nucleotides are TGCAGCGTCGTCCCCGACAGGGTTTACGAGCAGTACTTC. Its protein product is CSVVPDRVYEQYF.

The V gene is TRBV5-4, the J gene TRBJ1-4; D remains ambiguous. The CDR3 consists of 15 residues. V lost 0 bases to trimming and J lost 0 bases, with 6 bases between them. Germline V CDR1 and CDR2: SGHNT, YYREEE (reference sequence). CDR3 sequence: CASSLDSATNEKLFF. Written as DNA, the CDR3 is TGTGCCAGCAGCTTGGACAGTGCAACTAATGAAAAACTGTTTTTT. Full variable domain (missing parts from reference TRBV5-4 and TRBJ1-4): ETGVTQSPTHLIKTRGQQVTLRCSSQSGHNTVSWYQQALGQGPQFIFQYYREEENGRGNFPPRFSGLQFPNYSSELNVNALELDDSALYLCASSLDSATNEKLFFGSGTQLSVL.

V is TRBV4-2 and J is TRBJ1-6; possible D gene TRBD1, 6 bases. The CDR3 is 18 amino acids. V was cut by 0 bases and J by 6 bases, with 18 bases left in between. The germline CDR1 and CDR2 sequences are LGHNA and YNFKEQ. CDR3 DNA sequence: TGTGCCAGCAGCCAAGAAGGGGGGAGGGGCAGACCTAATTCACCCCTCCACTTT. Its translation is CASSQEGGRGRPNSPLHF.

The rearrangement links TRBV9 to TRBJ1-3, with a tentative D call TRBD1 (5 bases). This CDR3 spans 16 amino acids. Trimming left V 2 bases short and J 2 bases short, with 14 bases between. From germline, CDR1 is SGDLS and CDR2 YYNGEE. CDR3 amino acids: CASSVGGNQAGNTIYF. CDR3 coding DNA: TGTGCCAGCAGCGTGGGGGGTAATCAGGCTGGAAACACCATATATTTT.

The chain uses TRBV29-1 and TRBJ2-5, with TRBD1 matching 7 bases. This CDR3 comprises 14 residues. V was pared by 6 bases and J by 5 bases, with 12 bases of the junction left unmatched. CDR1 and CDR2 (germline): SQVTM, ANQGSEA. This chain's CDR3 is CSVVRGQKRETQYF. For the CDR3, the DNA is TGCAGCGTCGTTCGGGGACAGAAAAGGGAGACCCAGTACTTC.

This clone has a single count. This chain links TRBV4-3 with TRBJ1-1; D is uncertain. V was pared by 1 base and J by 8 bases, with 14 bases between. Germline CDR1 and CDR2: LGHNA and YSLEER. The CDR3 has 14 residues. The CDR3 nucleotides are TGCGCCAGCAGCCAAGGGGAAAGGGCCCTGGAAGCTTTCTTT. Translating it yields CASSQGERALEAFF.

This clone was seen once. The J gene is TRBJ2-1, the V gene TRBV25-1; TRBD1 agrees at 8 bases. CDR3 length: 14 residues. Trimming cost V 7 bases and J 2 bases; bases outside gene matches: 4. Germline V lookup: CDR1 MGHDK, CDR2 SYGVNS. DNA of the CDR3: TGTGCCAGCAAACCAGGGGGCGCCTACAATGAGCAGTTCTTC. Its protein is CASKPGGAYNEQFF.

This chain uses TRBV7-4 with TRBJ2-4; no clear D. Germline CDR1 reads SGHVT; CDR2 reads SQSDAQ. This CDR3 spans 10 amino acids. The V end lost 7 bases, the J end lost 8 bases, and 6 bases lay between the germline ends. The CDR3 region is CASIRDIQYF. CDR3 nucleotide sequence: TGTGCCAGCATTCGGGACATTCAGTACTTC. Supplemented by reference TRBV7-4 and TRBJ2-4, the full variable domain reads GAGVSQSPRYKVAKRGRDVALRCDSISGHVTLYWYRQTLGQGSEVLTYSQSDAQRDKSGRPSGRFSAERPERSVSTLKIQRTEQGDSAVYLCASIRDIQYFGAGTRLSVL.

The chain links TRBV30 to TRBJ1-4; perhaps TRBD1 as D (5 bases). This CDR3 is 18 amino acids long. Germline V gene lookup returns CDR1 GTSNPN and CDR2 SVGIG (reference sequence). V dropped 0 bases and J dropped 7 bases, with 24 bases sitting between them. Here the CDR3 reads CAWSVVGGRGGSGEKLFF. DNA of the CDR3: TGTGCCTGGAGTGTAGTGGGAGGGCGCGGGGGATCAGGTGAAAAACTGTTTTTT.

V is TRBV7-2 and J is TRBJ1-2; 7 nucleotides align to TRBD1. Germline CDR1 is SGHTA and CDR2 is FQGNSA. With 5 bases clipped from V and 4 bases from J, the junction kept 10 bases outside the gene matches. The CDR3 extends over 15 amino acids. In DNA form, the CDR3 reads TGTGCCAGCAGCGGACAGACAGGGCGCACCTATGGCTACACCTTC. Encoded protein: CASSGQTGRTYGYTF.

This chain connects TRBV12-3 or TRBV12-4 to TRBJ2-5, with no clear D. V was shortened by 8 bases and J by 7 bases, with 11 bases between the two germline ends. The CDR3 spans 11 residues. As DNA, the CDR3 is TGTGCCAGCCTACTTTCTGGGACCCAGTACTTC. The encoded protein is CASLLSGTQYF.

This chain connects TRBV6-5 to TRBJ2-7; no clear D gene. Between the trimmed V and J ends, which lost 7 bases and 3 bases, there was a span of 16 bases. Germline CDR1 MNHEY, CDR2 SVGAGI. The length of the CDR3 is 14 residues. The CDR3 region is CASTPIGSLYEQYF. The DNA for the CDR3 is TGTGCCAGCACCCCAATCGGCTCTCTCTACGAGCAGTACTTC.

The CDR3 DNA sequence: TGTGCCAGCAGCCCCCGCCGACAGGTTGATAATCAGCCCCAGCATTTT. Translation gives CASSPRRQVDNQPQHF. This chain uses TRBV14 with TRBJ1-5; tentatively, D is TRBD1 (6 bases). The germline gives CDR1 SGHDN, CDR2 FVKESK. V was pared by 4 bases and J by 4 bases, with 17 bases between. This CDR3 has 16 residues.

This chain joins TRBV19 and TRBJ2-1; D is uncertain. Trimming stripped 4 bases from V and 0 bases from J, with 10 bases between. Germline loops: CDR1 LNHDA, CDR2 SQIVND (reference sequence). The length of the CDR3 is 15 residues. The CDR3 DNA reads as TGTGCCAGTAGTACCAGTCGTAGCTCCTACAATGAGCAGTTCTTC. Translated, it gives CASSTSRSSYNEQFF.

This clone appeared a single time. The chain couples TRBV7-8 to TRBJ1-4; TRBD1 agrees at 7 bases. This CDR3 comprises 13 residues. Germline CDR1 and CDR2: SGHVS and FQNEAQ. J lost 7 bases, V lost 6 bases, and 5 bases had no gene match. CDR3 DNA: TGTGCCAGCAGACCACGGACAGGTGAAAAACTGTTTTTT. This codes for CASRPRTGEKLFF.

The chain links TRBV27 to TRBJ2-3, with D possibly TRBD1 on 6 matching bases. This CDR3 comprises 14 residues. V dropped 1 base and J dropped 3 bases, with 8 bases sitting between them. Germline assignment: CDR1 MNHEY and CDR2 SMNVEV (reference sequence). The CDR3 region is CASSLFRGTDTQYF. The CDR3, as DNA: TGTGCCAGCAGTTTATTCAGGGGAACAGATACGCAGTATTTT.